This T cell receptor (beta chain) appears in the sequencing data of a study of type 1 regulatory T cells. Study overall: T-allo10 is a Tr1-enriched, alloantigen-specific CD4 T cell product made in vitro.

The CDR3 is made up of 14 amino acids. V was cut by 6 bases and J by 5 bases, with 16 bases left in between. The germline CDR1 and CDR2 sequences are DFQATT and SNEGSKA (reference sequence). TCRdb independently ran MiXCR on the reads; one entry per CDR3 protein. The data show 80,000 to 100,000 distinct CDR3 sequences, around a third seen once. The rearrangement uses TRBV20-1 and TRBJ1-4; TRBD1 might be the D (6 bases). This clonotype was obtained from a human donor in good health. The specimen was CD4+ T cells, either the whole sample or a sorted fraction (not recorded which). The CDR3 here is CSARGGRLNEKLFF. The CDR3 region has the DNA TGCAGTGCCAGGGGCGGCAGGTTGAATGAAAAACTGTTTTTT.